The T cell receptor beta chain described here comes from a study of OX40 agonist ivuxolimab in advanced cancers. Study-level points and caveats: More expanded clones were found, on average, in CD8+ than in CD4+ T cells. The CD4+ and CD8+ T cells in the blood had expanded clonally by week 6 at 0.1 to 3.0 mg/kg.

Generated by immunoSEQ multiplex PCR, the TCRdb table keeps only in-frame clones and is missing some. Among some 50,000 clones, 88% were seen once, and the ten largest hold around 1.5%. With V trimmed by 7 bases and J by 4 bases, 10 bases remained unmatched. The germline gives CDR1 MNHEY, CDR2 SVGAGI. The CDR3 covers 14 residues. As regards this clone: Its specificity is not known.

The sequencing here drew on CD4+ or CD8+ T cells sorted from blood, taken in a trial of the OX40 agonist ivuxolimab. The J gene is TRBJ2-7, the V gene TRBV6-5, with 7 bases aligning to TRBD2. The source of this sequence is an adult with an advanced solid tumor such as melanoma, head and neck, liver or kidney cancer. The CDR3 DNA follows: TGTGCCAGCACCCCACGCTTGGGGGGGTACGAGCAGTACTTC. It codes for CASTPRLGGYEQYF.